This T cell receptor (beta chain) is from a study of T cells in women clearing cervical HPV infection. Points from the study as a whole: Effector/memory and HPV-specific T cells were not isolated, and association timing is unknown. Controls had more TRBV6-7 (approximately 0.15%) than cases (approximately 0.11%).

All donors had a single incident cervical HPV16 infection, not prevalent. Cervical HPV DNA detected by MY09/MY11 PCR, typed by dot-blot. Profiling relied on immunoSEQ multiplex PCR, and the TCRdb table lists in-frame clones only, not all of them. This sample contains fewer than 25,000 clones. Comment on this clone: Its matching antigen is unknown. The read comes to an end 3 residues before the CDR3 does, leaving the germline J gene to fill in the end.

Germline assignment: CDR1 SGHKS and CDR2 YYEKEE (reference sequence). V lost 0 bases to trimming and J lost 5 bases, with 8 bases between them. There are 13 residues in the CDR3. Sequenced material: blood buffy coat. The sequence was collected from a woman aged 18-70 years with a cervical HPV16 infection that either progressed to CIN3+ or cleared (not recorded which). The V and J genes are TRBV5-5 and TRBJ1-2; D is uncertain. The CDR3 sequence is CASSLGLMYGYTF. The DNA read from the CDR3 is TGTGCCAGCAGCTTGGGGCTGATGTATGGC.